The sequence of this TCR beta chain was determined in a study of control samples from healthy donors and cancer patients. The CDR3 covers 16 residues. Germline CDR1 PRHDT, CDR2 FYEKMQ (reference sequence). V trimming: 5 bases; J trimming: 2 bases; junction bases outside the gene matches: 5. Assay used: immunoSEQ multiplex PCR; TCRdb lists only in-frame clones, some missing. The table shows 200,000 or so clones, with about 94% occurring only once. The sequence was collected from a man aged 50 to 59 in good health. The V and J genes are TRBV13 and TRBJ2-3; TRBD2 matches 12 bases. Sequences were obtained from blood. CDR3 nucleotides: TGTGCCAGCAGCGTAGCTAGCGGGGGGGCCACAGATACGCAGTATTTT. Translation gives CASSVASGGATDTQYF.